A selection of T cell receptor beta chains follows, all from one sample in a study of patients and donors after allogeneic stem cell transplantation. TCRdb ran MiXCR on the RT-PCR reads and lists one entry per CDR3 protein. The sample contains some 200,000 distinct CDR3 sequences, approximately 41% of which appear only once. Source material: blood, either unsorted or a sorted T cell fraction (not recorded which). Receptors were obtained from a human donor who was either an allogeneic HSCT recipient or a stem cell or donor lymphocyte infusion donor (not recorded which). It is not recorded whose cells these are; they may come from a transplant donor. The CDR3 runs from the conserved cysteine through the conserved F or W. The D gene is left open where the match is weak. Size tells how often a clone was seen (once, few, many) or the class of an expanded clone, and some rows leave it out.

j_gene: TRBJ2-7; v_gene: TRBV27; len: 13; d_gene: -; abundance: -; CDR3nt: TGTGCCAGCAGTTTGATGGTATCCTACGAGCAGTACTTC; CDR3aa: CASSLMVSYEQYF
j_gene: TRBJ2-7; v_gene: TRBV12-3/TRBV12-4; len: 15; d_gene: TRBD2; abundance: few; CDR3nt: TGTGCCAGCAGTCGCGGACTAGCGGGGATCTACGAGCAGTACTTC; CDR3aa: CASSRGLAGIYEQYF
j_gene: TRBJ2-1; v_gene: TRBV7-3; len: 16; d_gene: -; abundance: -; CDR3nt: TGTGCCAGCAGCTTAGATAGGGGAGACGGTTACAATGAGCAGTTCTTC; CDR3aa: CASSLDRGDGYNEQFF
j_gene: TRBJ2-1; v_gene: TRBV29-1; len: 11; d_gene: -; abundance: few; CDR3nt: TGCAGCGTTGAAAAAACTGTGGAGCAGTTCTTC; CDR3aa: CSVEKTVEQFF
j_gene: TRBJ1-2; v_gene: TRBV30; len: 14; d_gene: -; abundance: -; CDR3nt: TGTGCCTGGAGTCCAAACAGGGTAGCCTATGGCTACACCTTC; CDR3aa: CAWSPNRVAYGYTF
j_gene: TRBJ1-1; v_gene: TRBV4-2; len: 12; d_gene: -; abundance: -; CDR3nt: TGTGCCAGCACCCGGGGGGGAACTGAAGCTTTCTTT; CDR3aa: CASTRGGTEAFF
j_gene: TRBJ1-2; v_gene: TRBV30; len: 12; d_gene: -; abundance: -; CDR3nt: TGTGCCTGGGCGAACCGGGATCGTGGCTACACCTTC; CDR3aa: CAWANRDRGYTF
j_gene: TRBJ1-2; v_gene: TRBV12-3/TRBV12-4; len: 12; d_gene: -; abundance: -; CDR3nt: TGTGCCAGCAGTTCGACAGTTTATGGCTACACCTTC; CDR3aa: CASSSTVYGYTF
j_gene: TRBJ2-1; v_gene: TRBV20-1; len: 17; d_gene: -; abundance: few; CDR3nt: TGCAGTGCTAGAGGGGTCCTAGCACCTAGCTCCTACAATGAGCAGTTCTTC; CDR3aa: CSARGVLAPSSYNEQFF
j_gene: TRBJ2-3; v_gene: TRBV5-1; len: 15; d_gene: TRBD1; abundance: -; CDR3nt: TGCGCCAGCAGCTCCTTAGACAGGGCCACAGATACGCAGTATTTT; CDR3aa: CASSSLDRATDTQYF
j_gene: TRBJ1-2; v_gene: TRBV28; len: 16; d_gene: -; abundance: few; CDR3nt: TGTGCCAGCAGTTTAATGTATCGGGGCGCGGCTCTGGGCTACACCTTC; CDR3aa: CASSLMYRGAALGYTF
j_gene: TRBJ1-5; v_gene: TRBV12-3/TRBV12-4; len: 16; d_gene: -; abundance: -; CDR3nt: TGTGCCAGCAGTTTAGCCCATGTCGGTAGCAATCAGCCCCAGCATTTT; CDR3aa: CASSLAHVGSNQPQHF
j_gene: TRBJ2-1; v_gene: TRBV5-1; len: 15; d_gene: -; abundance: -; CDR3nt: TGCGCCAGCAGCTTGGCTTGGAACGAGGGCAATGAGCAGTTCTTC; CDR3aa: CASSLAWNEGNEQFF
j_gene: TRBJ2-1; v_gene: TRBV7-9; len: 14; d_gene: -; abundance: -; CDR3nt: TGTGCCAGCAGCTCGACTAGTGATTACAATGAGCAGTTCTTC; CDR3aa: CASSSTSDYNEQFF
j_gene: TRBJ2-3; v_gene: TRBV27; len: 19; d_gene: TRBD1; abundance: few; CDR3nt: TGTGCCAGCAGGGGCATGAGGGGGCGGATAGACACTAGCACAGATACGCAGTATTTT; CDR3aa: CASRGMRGRIDTSTDTQYF
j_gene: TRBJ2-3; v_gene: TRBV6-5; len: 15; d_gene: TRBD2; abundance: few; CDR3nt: TGTGCCAGCAGTGATCTAGCGGGGGTCACAGATACGCAGTATTTT; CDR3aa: CASSDLAGVTDTQYF
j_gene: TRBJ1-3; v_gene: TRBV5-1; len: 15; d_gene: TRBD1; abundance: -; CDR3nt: TGCGCCAGCAGCATCTCAGGGGGCAGTGGAAACACCATATATTTT; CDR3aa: CASSISGGSGNTIYF
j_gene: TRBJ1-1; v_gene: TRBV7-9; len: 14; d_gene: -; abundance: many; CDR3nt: TGTGCCAGCAGGCGTGGAGCGGAGAACACTGAAGCTTTCTTT; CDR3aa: CASRRGAENTEAFF
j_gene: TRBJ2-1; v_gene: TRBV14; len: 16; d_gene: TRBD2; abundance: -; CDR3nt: TGTGCCAGCAGTCGGTCTAGCGGGAGTGCGTACAATGAGCAGTTCTTC; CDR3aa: CASSRSSGSAYNEQFF
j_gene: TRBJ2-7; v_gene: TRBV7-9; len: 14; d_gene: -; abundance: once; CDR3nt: TGTGCCAGCAGCTCGACAGAGCACTCCTACGAGCAGTACTTC; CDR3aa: CASSSTEHSYEQYF
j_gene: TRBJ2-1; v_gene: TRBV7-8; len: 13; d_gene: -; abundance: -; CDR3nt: TGTGCCAGCGCCGCCACCACCTACAATGAGCAGTTCTTC; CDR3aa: CASAATTYNEQFF
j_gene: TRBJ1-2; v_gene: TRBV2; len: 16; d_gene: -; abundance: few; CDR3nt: TGTGCCAGCAGTGAAGCTGGGTTGGGCAGTAACTATGGCTACACCTTC; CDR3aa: CASSEAGLGSNYGYTF
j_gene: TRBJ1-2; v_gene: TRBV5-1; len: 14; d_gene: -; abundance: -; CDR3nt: TGCGCCAGCAGCTCCCACAGGGAGGACTATGGCTACACCTTC; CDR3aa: CASSSHREDYGYTF
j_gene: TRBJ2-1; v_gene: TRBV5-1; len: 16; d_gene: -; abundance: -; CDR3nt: TGCGCCAGCAGCTTGGCCACAGGGTCCCCCTACAATGAGCAGTTCTTC; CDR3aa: CASSLATGSPYNEQFF
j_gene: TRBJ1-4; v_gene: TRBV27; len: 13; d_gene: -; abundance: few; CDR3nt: TGTGCCAGCAGACGCCTAATTGATGAAAAACTGTTTTTT; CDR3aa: CASRRLIDEKLFF
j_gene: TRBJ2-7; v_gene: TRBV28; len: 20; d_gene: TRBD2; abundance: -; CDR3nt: TGTGCCAGCAGCTTACTCCGATTAACTAGCGGGAGGCCCCGCTCCTACGAGCAGTACTTC; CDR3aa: CASSLLRLTSGRPRSYEQYF
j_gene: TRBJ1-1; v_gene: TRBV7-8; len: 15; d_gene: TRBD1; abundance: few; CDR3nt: TGTGCCAGCAGCCCATCCGGGACAGCAAGGGCTGAAGCTTTCTTT; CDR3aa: CASSPSGTARAEAFF
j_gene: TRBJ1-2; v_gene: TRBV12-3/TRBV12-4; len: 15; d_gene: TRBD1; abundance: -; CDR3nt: TGTGCCAGCAGTCAACCGCACGGGACAGCGGATGGCTACACCTTC; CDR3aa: CASSQPHGTADGYTF
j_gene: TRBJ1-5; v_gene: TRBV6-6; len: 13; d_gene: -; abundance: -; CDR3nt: TGTGCCAGCCGGGACTTTTCAAATCAGCCCCAGCATTTT; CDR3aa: CASRDFSNQPQHF
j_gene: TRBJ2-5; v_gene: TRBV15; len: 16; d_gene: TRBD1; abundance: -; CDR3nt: TGTGCCACCAGCCGTCCGACAGGGTTAGGAGGAGAGACCCAGTACTTC; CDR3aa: CATSRPTGLGGETQYF
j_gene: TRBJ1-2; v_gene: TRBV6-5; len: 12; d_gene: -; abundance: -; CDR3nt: TGTGCCAGCAGTTACAGGGAAGGAGGCTACACCTTC; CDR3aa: CASSYREGGYTF
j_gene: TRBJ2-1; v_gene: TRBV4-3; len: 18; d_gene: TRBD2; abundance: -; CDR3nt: TGCGCCAGCAGCCAAAATTTTGGGGGACTAGTCATCGACAATGAGCAGTTCTTC; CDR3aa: CASSQNFGGLVIDNEQFF
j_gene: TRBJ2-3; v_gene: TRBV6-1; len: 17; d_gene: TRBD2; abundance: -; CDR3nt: TGTGCCAGCAGTGAATATTCTAGCGGAGCCAACACAGATACGCAGTATTTT; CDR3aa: CASSEYSSGANTDTQYF
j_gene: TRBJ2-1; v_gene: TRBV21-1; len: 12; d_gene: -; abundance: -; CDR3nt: TGTGCCGGGCGAGGAGCGGCCAATGAGCAGTTCTTC; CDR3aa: CAGRGAANEQFF
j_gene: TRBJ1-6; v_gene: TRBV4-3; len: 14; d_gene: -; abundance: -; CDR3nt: TGCGCCAGCAGCCAAGACGCCTATAATTCACCCCTCCACTTT; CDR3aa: CASSQDAYNSPLHF
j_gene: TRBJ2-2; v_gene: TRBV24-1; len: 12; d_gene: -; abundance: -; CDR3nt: TGTGCCACCAGTGACCGCTCCGAGGAGCTGTTTTTT; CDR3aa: CATSDRSEELFF
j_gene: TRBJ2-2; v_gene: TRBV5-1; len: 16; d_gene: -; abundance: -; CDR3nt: TGCGCCAGCAGCGTTCCCCCGGGGCCGAACACCGGGGAGCTGTTTTTT; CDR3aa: CASSVPPGPNTGELFF